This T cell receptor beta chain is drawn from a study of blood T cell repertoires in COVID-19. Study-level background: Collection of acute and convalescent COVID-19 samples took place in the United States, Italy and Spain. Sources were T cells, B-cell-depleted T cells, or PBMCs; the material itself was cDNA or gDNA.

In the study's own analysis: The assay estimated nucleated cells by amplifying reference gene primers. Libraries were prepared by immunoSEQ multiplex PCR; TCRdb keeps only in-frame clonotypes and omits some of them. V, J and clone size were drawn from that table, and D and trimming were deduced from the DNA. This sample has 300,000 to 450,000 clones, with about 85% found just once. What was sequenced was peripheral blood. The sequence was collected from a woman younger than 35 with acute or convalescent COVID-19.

CDR3 DNA: TGTGCCAGCAGCCCCGGGACAGACCAAGAGACCCAGTACTTC. Translating gives CASSPGTDQETQYF. This chain joins TRBV7-2 and TRBJ2-5; TRBD1 agrees at 7 bases. The CDR3 length is 14 residues. CDR1 and CDR2 from the germline V gene are SGHTA and FQGNSA. J lost 0 bases, V lost 5 bases, and 3 bases had no gene match.